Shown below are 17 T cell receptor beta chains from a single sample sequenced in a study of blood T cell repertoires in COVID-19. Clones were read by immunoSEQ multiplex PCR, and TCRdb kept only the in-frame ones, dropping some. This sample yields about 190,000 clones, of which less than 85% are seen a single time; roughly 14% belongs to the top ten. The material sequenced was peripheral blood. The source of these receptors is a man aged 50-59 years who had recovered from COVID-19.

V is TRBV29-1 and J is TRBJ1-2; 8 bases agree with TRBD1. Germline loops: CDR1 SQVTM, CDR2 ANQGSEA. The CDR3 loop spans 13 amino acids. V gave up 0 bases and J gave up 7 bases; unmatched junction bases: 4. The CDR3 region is CSVEEQGAGGYTF. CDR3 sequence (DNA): TGCAGCGTTGAAGAGCAGGGGGCCGGTGGCTACACCTTC.

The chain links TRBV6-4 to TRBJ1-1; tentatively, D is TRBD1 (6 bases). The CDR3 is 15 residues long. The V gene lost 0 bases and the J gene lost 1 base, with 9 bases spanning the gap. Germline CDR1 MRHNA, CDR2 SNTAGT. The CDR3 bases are TGTGCCAGCAGTGACTCGGGGGCCGGGAACACTGAAGCTTTCTTT. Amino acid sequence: CASSDSGAGNTEAFF.

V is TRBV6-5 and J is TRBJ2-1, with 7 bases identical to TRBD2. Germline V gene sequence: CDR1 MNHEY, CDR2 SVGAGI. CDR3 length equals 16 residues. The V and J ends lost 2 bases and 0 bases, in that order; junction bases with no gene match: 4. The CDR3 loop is CASSYGRESSYNEQFF. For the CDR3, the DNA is TGTGCCAGCAGTTACGGGCGGGAGAGCTCCTACAATGAGCAGTTCTTC.

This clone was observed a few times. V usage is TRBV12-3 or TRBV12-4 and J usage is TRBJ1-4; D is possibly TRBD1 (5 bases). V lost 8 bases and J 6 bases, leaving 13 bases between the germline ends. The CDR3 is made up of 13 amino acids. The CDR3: CASLRGGDEKLFF. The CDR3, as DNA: TGTGCCAGCCTAAGGGGCGGAGATGAAAAACTGTTTTTT.

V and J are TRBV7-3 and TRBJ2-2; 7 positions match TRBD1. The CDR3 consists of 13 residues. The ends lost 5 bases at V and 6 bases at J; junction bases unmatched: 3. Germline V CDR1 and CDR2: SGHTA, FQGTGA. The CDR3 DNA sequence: TGTGCCAGCAGCCCAGGGGGTCCCGGGGAGCTGTTTTTT. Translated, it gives CASSPGGPGELFF. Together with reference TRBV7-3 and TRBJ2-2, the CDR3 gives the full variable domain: GAGVSQTPSNKVTEKGKYVELRCDPISGHTALYWYRQSLGQGPEFLIYFQGTGAADDSGLPNDRFFAVRPEGSVSTLKIQRTERGDSAVYLCASSPGGPGELFFGEGSRLTVL.

CDR3: CASSVGLAAYEQYF. The CDR3 coding sequence is TGTGCCAGCAGTGTGGGACTAGCGGCCTACGAGCAGTACTTC. The chain recombines TRBV27 with TRBJ2-7, with 11 nucleotides matching TRBD2. This CDR3 has 14 residues. Germline values: CDR1 MNHEY, CDR2 SMNVEV (reference sequence). With 5 bases clipped from V and 2 bases from J, the junction kept 2 bases outside the gene matches.

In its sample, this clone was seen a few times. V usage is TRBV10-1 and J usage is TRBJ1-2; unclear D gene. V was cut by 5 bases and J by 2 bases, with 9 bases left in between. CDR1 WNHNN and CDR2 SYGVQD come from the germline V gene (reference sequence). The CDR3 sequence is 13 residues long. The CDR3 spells CASSPSGNYGYTF. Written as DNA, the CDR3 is TGCGCCAGCAGTCCCAGCGGGAACTATGGCTACACCTTC.

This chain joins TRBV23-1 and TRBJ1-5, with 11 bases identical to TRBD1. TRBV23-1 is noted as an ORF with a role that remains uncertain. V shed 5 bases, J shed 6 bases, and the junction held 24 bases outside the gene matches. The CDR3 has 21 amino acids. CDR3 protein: CASSTPPSDRGPWCVTQPQHF. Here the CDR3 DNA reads TGCGCCAGCAGTACCCCTCCCTCGGACAGGGGGCCTTGGTGCGTAACTCAGCCCCAGCATTTT.

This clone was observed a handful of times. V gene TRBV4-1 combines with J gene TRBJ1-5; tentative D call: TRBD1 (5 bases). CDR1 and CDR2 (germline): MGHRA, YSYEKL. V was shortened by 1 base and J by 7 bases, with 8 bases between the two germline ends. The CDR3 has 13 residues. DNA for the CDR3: TGCGCCAGCAGCCAAGGGGACTTGCAGCCCCAGCATTTT. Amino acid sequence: CASSQGDLQPQHF.

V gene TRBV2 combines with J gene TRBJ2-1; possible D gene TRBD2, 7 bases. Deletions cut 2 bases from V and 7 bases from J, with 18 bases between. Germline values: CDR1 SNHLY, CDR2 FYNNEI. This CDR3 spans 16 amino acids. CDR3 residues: CASSERVAEGGNEQFF. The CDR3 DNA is TGTGCCAGCAGTGAAAGGGTAGCGGAGGGGGGGAATGAGCAGTTCTTC.

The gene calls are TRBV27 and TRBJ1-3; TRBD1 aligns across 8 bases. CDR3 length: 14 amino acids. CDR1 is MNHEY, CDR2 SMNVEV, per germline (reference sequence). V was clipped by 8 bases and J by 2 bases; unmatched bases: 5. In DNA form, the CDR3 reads TGTGCCAGCCGGTTGACAGGGGCTGGAAACACCATATATTTT. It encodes CASRLTGAGNTIYF.

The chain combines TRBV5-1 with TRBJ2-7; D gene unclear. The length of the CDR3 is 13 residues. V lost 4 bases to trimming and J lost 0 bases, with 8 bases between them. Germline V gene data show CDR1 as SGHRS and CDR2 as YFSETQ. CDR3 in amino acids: CASSAPSSYEQYF. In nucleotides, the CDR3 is TGCGCCAGCAGCGCTCCGAGCTCCTACGAGCAGTACTTC.

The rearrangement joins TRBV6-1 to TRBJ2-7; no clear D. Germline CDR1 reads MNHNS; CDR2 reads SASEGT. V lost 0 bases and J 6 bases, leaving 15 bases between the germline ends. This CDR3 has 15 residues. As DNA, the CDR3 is TGTGCCAGCAGTGAAGCGGAATTAGCAATGAGCGAGCAGTACTTC. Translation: CASSEAELAMSEQYF.

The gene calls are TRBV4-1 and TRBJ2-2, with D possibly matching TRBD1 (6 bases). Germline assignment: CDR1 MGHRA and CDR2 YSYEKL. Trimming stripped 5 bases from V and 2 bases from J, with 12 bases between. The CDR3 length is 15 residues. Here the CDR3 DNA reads TGCGCCAGCAGCAAACAGGGAGATAACACCGGGGAGCTGTTTTTT. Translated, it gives CASSKQGDNTGELFF.

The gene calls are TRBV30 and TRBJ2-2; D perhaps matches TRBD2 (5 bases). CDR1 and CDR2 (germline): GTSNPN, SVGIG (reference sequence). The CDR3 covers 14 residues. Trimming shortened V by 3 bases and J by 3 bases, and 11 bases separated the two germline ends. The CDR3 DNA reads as TGTGCCTGGAGGGCCCTAGCCTACACCGGGGAGCTGTTTTTT. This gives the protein CAWRALAYTGELFF.

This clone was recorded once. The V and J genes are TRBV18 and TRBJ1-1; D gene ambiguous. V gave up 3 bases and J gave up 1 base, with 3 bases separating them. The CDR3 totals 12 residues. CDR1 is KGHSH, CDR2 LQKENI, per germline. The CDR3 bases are TGTGCCAGCTCACCCCGGAACACTGAAGCTTTCTTT. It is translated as CASSPRNTEAFF. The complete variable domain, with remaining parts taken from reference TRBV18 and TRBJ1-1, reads NAGVMQNPRHLVRRRGQEARLRCSPMKGHSHVYWYRQLPEEGLKFMVYLQKENIIDESGMPKERFSAEFPKEGPSILRIQQVVRGDSAAYFCASSPRNTEAFFGQGTRLTVV.

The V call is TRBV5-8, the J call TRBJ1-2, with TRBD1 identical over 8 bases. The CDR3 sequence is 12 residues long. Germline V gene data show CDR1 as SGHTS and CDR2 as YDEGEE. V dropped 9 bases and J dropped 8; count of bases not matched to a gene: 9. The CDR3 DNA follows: TGTGCCACTACTACAGGGGGAAGAGGCTACACCTTC. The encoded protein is CATTTGGRGYTF.